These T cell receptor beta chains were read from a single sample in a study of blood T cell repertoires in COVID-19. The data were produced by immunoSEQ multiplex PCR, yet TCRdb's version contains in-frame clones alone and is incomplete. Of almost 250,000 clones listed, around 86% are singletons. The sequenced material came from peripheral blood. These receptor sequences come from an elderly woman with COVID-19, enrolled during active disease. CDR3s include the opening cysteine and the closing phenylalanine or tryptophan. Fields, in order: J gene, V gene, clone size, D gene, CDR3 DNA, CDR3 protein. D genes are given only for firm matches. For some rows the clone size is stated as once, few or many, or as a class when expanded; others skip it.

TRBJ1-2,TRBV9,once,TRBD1,TGTGCCAGCAGCGCAGGGGACAGGGCCTATGGCTACACCTTC,CASSAGDRAYGYTF
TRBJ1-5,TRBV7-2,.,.,TGTGCCAGCAGCTTTTCAGGGTCGGGTCAGCCCCAGCATTTT,CASSFSGSGQPQHF
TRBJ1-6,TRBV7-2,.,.,TGTGCCAGCAGCTCCTATACAGTGACCTATAATTCACCCCTCCACTTT,CASSSYTVTYNSPLHF
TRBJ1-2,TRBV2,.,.,TGTGCCAGCAGTGCAGGGTTCGGCTACACCTTC,CASSAGFGYTF
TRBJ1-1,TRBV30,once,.,TGTGCCTGGAGGGTAAAAGGGGACACTGAAGCTTTCTTT,CAWRVKGDTEAFF
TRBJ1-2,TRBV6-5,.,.,TGTGCCAGCAGTTACTCGGCAGACTATGGCTACACCTTC,CASSYSADYGYTF
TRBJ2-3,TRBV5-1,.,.,TGCGCCAGCAGCTTGGCCGAGGCAGGGGTAGGGACAGATACGCAGTATTTT,CASSLAEAGVGTDTQYF
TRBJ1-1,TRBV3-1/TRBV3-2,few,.,TGTGCCAGCAGCCAAGTCCAGAGCGCTGAAGCTTTCTTT,CASSQVQSAEAFF
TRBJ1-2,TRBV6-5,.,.,TGTGCCAGCCAGCGGGGCGGGGGTTCATATGGCTACACCTTC,CASQRGGGSYGYTF
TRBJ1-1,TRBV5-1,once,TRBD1,TGCGCCAGCAGCTCGCCCGACAGGGTTGGAAAAGGAAACACTGAAGCTTTCTTT,CASSSPDRVGKGNTEAFF
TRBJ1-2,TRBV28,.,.,TGTGCCAGTATGGACACCGTCTATGGCTACACCTTC,CASMDTVYGYTF
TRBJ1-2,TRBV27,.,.,TGTGCCAGCAGTTCGGGGGGGCGAAATGGCTACACCTTC,CASSSGGRNGYTF
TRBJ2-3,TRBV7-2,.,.,TGTGCCAGCAGCTTAGCAGTGACTAGCACAGATACGCAGTATTTT,CASSLAVTSTDTQYF
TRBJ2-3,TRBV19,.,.,TGTGCCAGTAGCTCGAGGGCGGTTAGCACAGATACGCAGTATTTT,CASSSRAVSTDTQYF
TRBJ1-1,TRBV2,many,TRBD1,TGTGCCAGCAGTGCCCATCGGGACAGGGGAATAACTTTCTTT,CASSAHRDRGITFF
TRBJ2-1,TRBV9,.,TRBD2,TGTGCCAGCCGCGTCGGGGGCGGGGGGAAGGACGAGCAGTTCTTC,CASRVGGGGKDEQFF
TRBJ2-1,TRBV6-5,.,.,TGTGCCAGCAGTCTTAGCCGACCCTCCTACAATGAGCAGTTCTTC,CASSLSRPSYNEQFF
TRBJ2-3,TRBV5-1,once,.,TGCGCCAGCAGCTCAAACACAGATACGCAGTATTTT,CASSSNTDTQYF
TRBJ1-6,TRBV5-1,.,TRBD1,TGCGCCAGCAGCTGGGGACAGGGCAATAATTCACCCCTCCACTTT,CASSWGQGNNSPLHF